The subject of this entry is one TCR beta chain. This clonotype was recorded a few times. What this receptor recognizes is not known. One base away there is no much larger clone; base qualities are not given. The data are from a study of blood T cells in healthy people across ages (dated by TCRdb to about 2015). Describing the broader study: In model experiments, template switching captured roughly one uniquely barcoded TCR beta cDNA molecule for every two T cells. Age-related changes in TCR beta repertoire diversity were measured in the study by deep sequencing normalized with unique cDNA molecular identifiers. The donors were split into four age groups: young (average approximately 16 years), middle-aged (over 35), aged (roughly 65) and long-lived (approximately 89). Two additional independent replicas of 1 million unique cDNA reads from the same blood draw were analyzed for two donors (one aged 18 to 30 and one aged 80 or older).

The CDR3 numbers 17 residues from cysteine through phenylalanine. Only CDR3 DNA is held: 51 bases, read in frame from base 1. Germline trimming amounts to 1 base on V and 6 bases on J, with 11 as the count of junction bases outside the gene matches. In the germline V gene, CDR1 corresponds to SGHTA and CDR2 to FQGNSA. Study-wide conclusions, independent of this receptor: Total diversity estimates from one million sequenced T cells were considered lower bounds and underestimates. Observed TCR beta diversity correlated strongly with the percentage of naive T cells measured by flow cytometry. Observed TCR beta diversity per million T cells fell roughly linearly with age, and a significant reduction was already apparent by age roughly 41. Conclusive comparison of naive and antigen-experienced compartments was prevented by the profiling of bulk unsorted PBMCs. Because the CMV infection status of the donors was unknown, age-related changes in expanded clonotypes may potentially have been confounded. Compared with the aged group, the long-lived group had more naive CD4+ T cells, fewer expanded clones and increased TCR diversity, suggesting age selection.

Systemically healthy Caucasian individuals from Russia, 39 in total and aged roughly 6 to 95 years, were included as donors. Each donor gave 8.5 to 10 milliliters of peripheral blood, collected into EDTA-treated Vacutainer tubes. Ficoll-Paque density-gradient centrifugation was used to isolate PBMCs, with at least 6.5 million per sample. Total RNA, at least 5 micrograms per sample, was extracted from PBMCs with Trizol reagent. For every donor, an aliquot of PBMCs went through flow cytometry to measure the percentages of naive CD45RAhigh/CD27high T cells. Libraries were made using 5' RACE. The reads were generated on an Illumina HiSeq 2500. The second PCR ran for roughly 7 to 12 cycles and used a J-beta primer mix along with a sample-barcoded 5' primer. Each TCR beta cDNA molecule received a unique molecular identifier from a template-switch 5' adaptor carrying 12 random nucleotides. Each sample yielded at least 3 million CDR3-containing paired-end reads. All of the RNA was converted into first-strand cDNA using the Mint cDNA synthesis kit, with a TRBC-specific oligonucleotide serving as the primer. After uracil-DNA glycosylase treatment, a first 18-cycle PCR used universal primers M1SS and BC2_uni_R on all cDNA. Concerning the study's data processing: For normalization, 1 million high-quality reads were randomly selected from each sample, with every read carrying a distinct molecular identifier. Instead of being binned into consensus sequences, reads with shared molecular identifiers were discarded. MiTCR, with a Q25 quality threshold and the strictest error-elimination algorithm, was used for CDR3 identification, clonotype clustering and error correction. A nonparametric unseen species model using Euler transformation provided a lower-bound estimate of total TCR beta diversity. TCRdb ran its own pipeline on the public reads, namely fastp trimming at Q25 and MiXCR clone calling, and kept in-frame beta chains. For every CDR3 protein sequence, its rows merge into one entry that carries the most common genes and DNA. What appears here as the V and J calls and clone size reflects TCRdb's work, not the paper's. This sample has more than 1,000,000 distinct CDR3 sequences in its table, and about 23% of those were observed once. The ten largest clonotypes hold less than 0.75% of the sample.

These data were likewise used in another study, on T cells of mothers and their children. That second publication adds: The donors were nine systemically healthy Caucasian individuals, made up of three mothers and their six children. cDNA synthesis used all of the extracted RNA, with 1.5 ug of RNA in each 15 ul reaction. In the second PCR, the M1S primer introduced both the sample barcodes and 2-4 random nucleotides. Over 8 million TCR beta CDR3 reads came from each mother, compared with 2.5 million to 3.5 million reads from each child. In both related and unrelated pairs, thymic selection shapes the output of TCR recombination in a similar way, with inherited differences having only a minor effect. Normalized repertoire overlap was always found to be slightly, but never significantly, higher in related mother-child pairs than in unrelated mother-child pairs. Persistent microchimeric T cell clones were not detected, at a sensitivity of 85 to 100 clones per million clonotypes. The study used deep NGS to compare TCR beta repertoires of mothers and children, seeking features distinguishing related mother-child pairs from unrelated individuals. Mothers averaged roughly 36 +/- 4 years of age and children averaged around 11 +/- 4 years. Libraries were sequenced on Illumina HiSeq 2000 with 100+100 nt paired-end reads after adapter ligation with NEBNext reagents. To prevent cross-contamination, the mother and child libraries were prepared a month apart and were sequenced in separate runs. For each donor, between roughly 500,000 and 2,300,000 distinct TCR beta clonotypes were identified. Naive TCR beta clonotypes were estimated from low-frequency clonotypes matched to each donor's FACS-determined naive share, without sorting.

The sequence came from a girl between 2 and 10 years old in good health. Here the chain combines TRBV7-2 and TRBJ2-1; a stretch of 8 junction bases matches TRBD2. Input material: blood. The CDR3 protein is CASSLDGSGGGINEQFF. The base sequence is TGTGCCAGCAGCTTAGACGGCTCGGGCGGGGGGATCAATGAGCAGTTCTTC.